This T cell receptor beta chain comes out of a study of regulatory dendritic cells for organ transplantation. The study, taken as a whole, reports: Of resting T cell subsets, memory CD8+ had the most alloreactive clonotypes.

Method: immunoSEQ multiplex PCR; TCRdb's copy keeps in-frame clones and lacks some. The table includes about 34,000 clones, approximately 88% detected once. V lost 5 bases and J 5 bases, leaving 13 bases between the germline ends. The CDR3 totals 14 residues. Germline CDR1 and CDR2: SGHAT and FQNNGV. This clone occurred once. The antigen remains undetermined. This TCR derives from a human donor in good health. The sample was naive CD4+ T cells from blood. Subset described: CD45RA+ naive T cells. The chain uses TRBV11-2 and TRBJ1-5, with no clear D. In DNA, the CDR3 is TGTGCCAGCAGCCGGGCCTCAGCGGATCAGCCCCAGCATTTT. It translates to CASSRASADQPQHF.